This TCR beta chain came from a study of cytomegalovirus exposure and HLA in healthy donors. Overall study findings and caveats: In a later analysis, about 17,000 TCR beta sequences were associated with HLA alleles at 0.05 false discovery rate. Fewer N-insertions (relative to the roughly 610-donor mean) were reportedly seen in an Asian-associated ancestry cluster in a later analysis. Prior analysis indicated that the majority of TCR beta V segments exhibited productivity approximately 87% or approximately 30% of the time.

Though probably carrying unrecorded immune exposures, donors were nominally healthy at sampling. With respect to this clone: Antigen unknown.

PCR employed 60 Vbeta and 13 Jbeta primers. The data were produced by immunoSEQ multiplex PCR, yet TCRdb's version contains in-frame clones alone and is incomplete. The data contain just under 95,000 clones, 65% to 85% of them singletons. The CDR3 contains 14 residues. V lost 2 bases to trimming and J lost 2 bases, with 8 bases between them. Looked up from germline, CDR1 is MNHEY and CDR2 is SVGAGI. The receptor was derived from a girl aged 2-10 years in good health and CMV-seropositive. V is TRBV6-5 and J is TRBJ2-3; maybe TRBD2 (6 bases). The sample taken for sequencing was PBMCs. Here the CDR3 DNA reads TGTGCCAGCAGTTACGGGACTTACACAGATACGCAGTATTTT. Its protein product is CASSYGTYTDTQYF.